This TCR beta chain emerged from a study of blood T cell repertoires in COVID-19. The overall study: Donors in the United States, Italy and Spain gave samples during acute or convalescent COVID-19.

Original analysis: Amplifying reference gene primers gave estimates of nucleated cell counts. Measured with immunoSEQ multiplex PCR; TCRdb has only the in-frame clones, and not every one. That table furnishes V, J and clone size, whereas the DNA furnished D and trimming. The data contain over 150,000 clones, approximately 90% of them singletons. The V end lost 5 bases, the J end lost 3 bases, and 19 bases lay between the germline ends. Germline assignment: CDR1 MNHNY and CDR2 SVGAGI (reference sequence). The CDR3 consists of 16 residues. The gene calls are TRBV6-6 and TRBJ1-1, with D possibly TRBD1 on 6 matching bases. The source of this sequence is a man aged 18 to 35 with acute or convalescent COVID-19. The sequenced material came from peripheral blood. Here the CDR3 reads CASSANRQVVDTEAFF. The CDR3 DNA is TGTGCCAGCAGTGCGAATCGACAGGTAGTGGACACTGAAGCTTTCTTT.